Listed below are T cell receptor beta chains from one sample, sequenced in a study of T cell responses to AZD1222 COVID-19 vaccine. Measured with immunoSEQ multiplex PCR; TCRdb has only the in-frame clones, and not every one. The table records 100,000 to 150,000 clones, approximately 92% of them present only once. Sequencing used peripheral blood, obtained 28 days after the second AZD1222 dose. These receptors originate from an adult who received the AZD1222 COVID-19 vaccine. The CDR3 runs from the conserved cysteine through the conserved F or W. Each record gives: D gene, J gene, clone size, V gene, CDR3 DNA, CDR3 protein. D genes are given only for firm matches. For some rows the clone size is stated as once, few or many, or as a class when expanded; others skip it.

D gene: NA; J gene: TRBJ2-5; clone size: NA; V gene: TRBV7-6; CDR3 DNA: TGTGCCAGCAGCTTAGCCCTGACAGAGACCCAGTACTTC; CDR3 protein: CASSLALTETQYF
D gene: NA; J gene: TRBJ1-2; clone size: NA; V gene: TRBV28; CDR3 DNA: TGTGCCAGCGCGGCTCCGGATAAGTATGGCTACACCTTC; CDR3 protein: CASAAPDKYGYTF
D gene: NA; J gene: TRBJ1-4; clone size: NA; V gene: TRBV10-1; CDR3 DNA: TGCGCCAGCAGTGAGTTTCAGGGAATTGGGGAAAAACTGTTTTTT; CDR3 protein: CASSEFQGIGEKLFF
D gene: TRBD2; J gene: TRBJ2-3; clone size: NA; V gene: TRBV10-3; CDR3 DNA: TGTGCCATCAGTGCTGCGGGAGTAGATACGCAGTATTTT; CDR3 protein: CAISAAGVDTQYF
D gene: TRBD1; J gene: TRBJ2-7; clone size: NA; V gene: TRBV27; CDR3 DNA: TGTGCCAGCAGTTTATACGGGACAGGGCGCGAGCAGTACTTC; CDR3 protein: CASSLYGTGREQYF
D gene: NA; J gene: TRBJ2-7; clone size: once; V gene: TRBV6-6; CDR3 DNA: TGTGCCAGCAGAACGGGGCAAAACTCCTACGAGCAGTACTTC; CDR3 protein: CASRTGQNSYEQYF
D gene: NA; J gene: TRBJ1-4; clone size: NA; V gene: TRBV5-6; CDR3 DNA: TGTGCCAGCAGCTTTAGACACCAGCGACGGAATGAAAAACTGTTTTTT; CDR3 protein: CASSFRHQRRNEKLFF
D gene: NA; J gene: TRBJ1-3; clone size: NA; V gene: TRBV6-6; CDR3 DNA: TGTGCCAGCAGTACACTCCCAAGCGGAAACACCATATATTTT; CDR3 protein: CASSTLPSGNTIYF
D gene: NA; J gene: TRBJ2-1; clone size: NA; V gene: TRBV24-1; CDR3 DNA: TGTGCCACCAGTGGGGGAGGGGGCCTTGAGCAGTTCTTC; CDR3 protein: CATSGGGGLEQFF
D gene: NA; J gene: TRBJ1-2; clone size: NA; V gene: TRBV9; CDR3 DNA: TGTGCCAGCAGCGTAGGAAGGACCCCTACTGGCTACACCTTC; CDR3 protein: CASSVGRTPTGYTF
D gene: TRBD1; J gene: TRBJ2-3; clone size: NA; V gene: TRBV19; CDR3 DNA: TGTGCCAGTAGTTCAGGACAGGGCACAGATACGCAGTATTTT; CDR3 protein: CASSSGQGTDTQYF
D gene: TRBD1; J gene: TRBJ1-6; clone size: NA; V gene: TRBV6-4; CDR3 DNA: TGTGCCAGCAGGACGCAACCAGGGGGCAATTCACCCCTCCACTTT; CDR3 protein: CASRTQPGGNSPLHF
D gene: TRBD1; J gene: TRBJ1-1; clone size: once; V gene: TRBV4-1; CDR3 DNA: TGCGCCAGCACCCCTAGACAGGGGAACACTGAAGCTTTCTTT; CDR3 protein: CASTPRQGNTEAFF
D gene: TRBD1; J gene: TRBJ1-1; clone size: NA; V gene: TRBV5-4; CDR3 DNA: TGTGCCAGCAGCCTACAGGGGAGGGACACTGAAGCTTTCTTT; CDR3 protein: CASSLQGRDTEAFF
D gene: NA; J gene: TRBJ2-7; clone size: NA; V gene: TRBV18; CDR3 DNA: TGTGCCAGCTCACCACCGGGGGATGTCTCCTACGAGCAGTACTTC; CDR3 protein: CASSPPGDVSYEQYF
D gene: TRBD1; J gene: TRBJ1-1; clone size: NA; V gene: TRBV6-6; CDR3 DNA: TGTGCCAGCAGTCAAATACAGGGGGCTGGAGTCGACACTGAAGCTTTCTTT; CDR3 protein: CASSQIQGAGVDTEAFF
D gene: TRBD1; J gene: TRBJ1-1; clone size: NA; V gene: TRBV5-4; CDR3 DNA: TGTGCCAGCAGCGGCCGACAGGGGGACACTGAAGCTTTCTTT; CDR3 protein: CASSGRQGDTEAFF
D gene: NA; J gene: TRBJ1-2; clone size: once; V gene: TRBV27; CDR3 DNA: TGTGCCAGCAGTCCCTCAATAGGTTATGGCTACACCTTC; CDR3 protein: CASSPSIGYGYTF
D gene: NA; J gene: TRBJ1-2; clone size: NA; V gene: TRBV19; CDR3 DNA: TGTGCCAGTAGTATAGATTCGGCCCTATACGGCTACACCTTC; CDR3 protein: CASSIDSALYGYTF
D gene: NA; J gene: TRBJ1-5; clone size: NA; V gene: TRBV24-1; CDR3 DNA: TGTGCCACCAGTGATTTGCGAGACGGGTCCCTACGTCTTGGCAATCAGCCCCAGCATTTT; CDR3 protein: CATSDLRDGSLRLGNQPQHF
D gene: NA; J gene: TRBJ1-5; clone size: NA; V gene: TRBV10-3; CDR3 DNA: TGTGCCATCAGTTTGGGGGGGGTCTATAGCAATCAGCCCCAGCATTTT; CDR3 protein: CAISLGGVYSNQPQHF